The subject of this entry is one T cell receptor beta chain. The data stem from a study of blood T cell repertoires in COVID-19. CDR3 length equals 17 residues. Between the trimmed V and J ends, which lost 5 bases and 7 bases, there was a span of 26 bases. CDR1 and CDR2 from the germline V gene are SGHAT and FQNNGV. Sequencing was performed with immunoSEQ multiplex PCR; in TCRdb, only in-frame clones are kept and a portion is missing. The table lists about 160,000 clones, around 82% of them singletons. The clonotype comes from a man aged 18 to 30 with active or convalescent COVID-19. The gene calls are TRBV11-2 and TRBJ1-1; weak D call: TRBD1 (6 bases). What was sequenced was peripheral blood. CDR3 loop: CASSPNSGTMYKGEAFF. CDR3 bases: TGTGCCAGCAGCCCAAATTCCGGGACAATGTACAAGGGTGAAGCTTTCTTT.